This T cell receptor beta chain was identified during a study of T cells after yellow fever vaccination. Study-level results: Some clonotypes, a small share, were shared between CD4 and CD8 compartments. The study re-detected most primary-vaccination clones after the booster (around 96% CD4, 88% CD8).

The length of the CDR3 is 14 residues. V was pared by 5 bases and J by 2 bases, with 12 bases between. Per the germline V gene, CDR1 is SEHNR and CDR2 is FQNEAQ (reference sequence). This clonotype has at least ten counts. The antigen remains unidentified. In making TCR cDNA, 5'RACE template switching added a universal primer site and UMIs to it. TCRdb re-analysed the 5' RACE reads in MiXCR, keeping a single row per CDR3 protein. The profile covers 300,000 to 350,000 distinct CDR3 sequences, with 3.5% to 4.5% appearing a single time and approximately 20% taken by the ten largest. The sample in question was PBMCs, obtained 15 days after the yellow fever booster vaccination. This rearrangement joins TRBV7-9 to TRBJ1-1; D may be TRBD1 (5 bases). This sequence originates from a man aged 18 to 30 who received the YFV17D yellow fever vaccine. The CDR3, as DNA: TGTGCCAGCAGCGTAGGGGAGGGTAACACTGAAGCTTTCTTT. As protein: CASSVGEGNTEAFF.